This T cell receptor beta chain was sequenced during a study of cytomegalovirus exposure and HLA in healthy donors. Study-wide background: Unique TCRs numbering about 87 million, obtained from HLA-typed donors, made up an early data release. Study-level results: Among immune exposure information, only CMV serostatus was available. In a later analysis, HLA-C alleles had the fewest associated TCRs, DRB1 alleles the most. Presence/absence analysis assumed near-uniform sequencing depth across donors.

Primers for the PCR totalled 60 Vbeta and 13 Jbeta. Generated by immunoSEQ multiplex PCR, the TCRdb table keeps only in-frame clones and is missing some. The listing records 95,000 to 150,000 clones. CDR1 SGHTA and CDR2 FQGNSA come from the germline V gene. J was trimmed by 7 bases and V by 4 bases; bases with no gene match: 2. CDR3 length: 13 amino acids. To note about this clone: Antigen specificity is unknown.

The source is a man between 18 and 29 years old in good health and CMV-seronegative. Sequencing used PBMCs. The chain joins TRBV7-2 to TRBJ2-7; 12 nucleotides align to TRBD2. The CDR3 DNA follows: TGTGCCAGCAGCTCCGGACTAGCGGGAGAGCAGTACTTC. This translates into CASSSGLAGEQYF.